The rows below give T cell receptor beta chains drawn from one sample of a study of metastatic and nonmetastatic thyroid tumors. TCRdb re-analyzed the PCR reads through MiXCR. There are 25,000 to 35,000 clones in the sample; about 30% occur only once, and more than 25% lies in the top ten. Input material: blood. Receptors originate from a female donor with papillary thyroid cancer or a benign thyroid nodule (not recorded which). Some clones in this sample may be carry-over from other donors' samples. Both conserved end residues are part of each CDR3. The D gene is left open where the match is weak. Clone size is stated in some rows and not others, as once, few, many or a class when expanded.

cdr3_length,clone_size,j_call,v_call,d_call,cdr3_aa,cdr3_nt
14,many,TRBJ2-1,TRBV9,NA,CASSDGTLYNEQFF,TGTGCCAGCAGCGACGGGACACTATACAATGAGCAGTTCTTC
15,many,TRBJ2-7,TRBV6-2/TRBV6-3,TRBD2,CASNHWTSGIYEQYF,TGTGCCAGCAACCACTGGACTAGCGGTATCTACGAGCAGTACTTC
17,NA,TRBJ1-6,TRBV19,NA,CASSIGGTAVVDSPLHF,TGTGCCAGTAGTATCGGGGGGACCGCCGTGGTGGATTCACCCCTCCACTTT
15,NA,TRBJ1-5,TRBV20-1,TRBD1,CSAGRTGGRNQPQHF,TGCAGTGCTGGACGGACAGGGGGCCGCAATCAGCCCCAGCATTTT
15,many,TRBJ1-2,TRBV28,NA,CASTLPTLQGNGYTF,TGTGCCAGCACCTTGCCCACACTACAGGGTAATGGCTACACCTTC
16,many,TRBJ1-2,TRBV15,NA,CATSSTIPIGIGGYTF,TGTGCCACCAGCTCTACAATCCCTATTGGTATCGGTGGCTACACCTTC
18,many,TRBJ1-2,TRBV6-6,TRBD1,CASSYYLWGQGVNYGYTF,TGTGCCAGCAGTTACTACCTGTGGGGACAGGGGGTTAACTATGGCTACACCTTC
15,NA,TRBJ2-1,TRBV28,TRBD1,CASSFSHRGDDEQFF,TGTGCCAGCAGTTTCTCTCACAGGGGGGACGATGAGCAGTTCTTC
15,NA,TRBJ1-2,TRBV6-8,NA,CASSPSTRTSYGYPF,TGTGCCAGCAGTCCCTCGACACGGACCAGCTATGGCTACCCGTTC
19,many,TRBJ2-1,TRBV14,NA,CASSQGPLLTGVSYNEQFF,TGTGCCAGCAGCCAAGGGCCTTTATTAACGGGAGTCTCTTACAATGAGCAGTTCTTC
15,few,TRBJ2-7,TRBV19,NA,CASSSSGTVSYEQYF,TGTGCCAGTAGTAGCTCCGGTACTGTCTCCTACGAGCAGTACTTC
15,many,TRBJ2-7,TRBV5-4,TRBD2,CASSSLAGGPGEQYF,TGTGCCAGCAGCTCCCTAGCGGGAGGGCCAGGCGAGCAGTACTTC
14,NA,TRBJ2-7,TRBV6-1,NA,CASKVVIGNYEQYF,TGTGCCAGCAAGGTTGTAATCGGGAACTACGAGCAGTACTTC
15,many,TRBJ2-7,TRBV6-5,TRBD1,CASSYGGTGAYEQYF,TGTGCCAGCAGTTACGGCGGGACAGGGGCCTACGAGCAGTACTTC
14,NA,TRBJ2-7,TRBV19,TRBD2,CASTLDSGRGEQYF,TGTGCCAGTACCCTGGATAGCGGGAGAGGTGAGCAGTACTTC
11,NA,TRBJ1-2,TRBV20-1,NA,CSARDIYGYTF,TGCAGTGCTAGGGACATCTATGGCTACACCTTC
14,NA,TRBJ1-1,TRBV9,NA,CASTHRDGGTEAFF,TGTGCCAGCACCCACCGGGACGGAGGCACTGAAGCTTTCTTT
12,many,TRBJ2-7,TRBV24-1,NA,CATSGGSYEQYF,TGTGCCACCAGTGGGGGGTCCTACGAGCAGTACTTC
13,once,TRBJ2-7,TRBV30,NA,CAWSIGEFYEQYF,TGTGCCTGGAGTATCGGCGAGTTCTACGAGCAGTACTTC
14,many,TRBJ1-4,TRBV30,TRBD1,CAWSTPGGREKLFF,TGTGCCTGGAGTACTCCAGGGGGGAGGGAAAAACTGTTTTTT
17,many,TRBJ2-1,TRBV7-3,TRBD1,CASSPQDREWGNNEQFF,TGTGCCAGCAGCCCACAGGACAGGGAATGGGGAAACAATGAGCAGTTCTTC
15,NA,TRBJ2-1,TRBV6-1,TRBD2,CASSELAGGYNEQFF,TGTGCCAGCAGTGAACTAGCGGGAGGGTACAATGAGCAGTTCTTC
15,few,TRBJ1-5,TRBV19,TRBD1,CASIEQGVGNQPQHF,TGTGCCAGTATAGAACAGGGGGTCGGAAATCAGCCCCAGCATTTT
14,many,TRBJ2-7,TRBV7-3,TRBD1,CASSLGQGAYEQYF,TGTGCCAGCAGCTTAGGGCAGGGGGCTTACGAGCAGTACTTC
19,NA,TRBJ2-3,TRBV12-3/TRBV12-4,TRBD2,CASSLVPSGLPPPTDTQYF,TGTGCCAGCAGTTTAGTTCCTAGCGGGTTACCACCCCCCACAGATACGCAGTATTTT
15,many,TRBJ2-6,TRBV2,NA,CASSVEASGANVLTF,TGTGCCAGCAGTGTCGAAGCCTCTGGGGCCAACGTCCTGACTTTC
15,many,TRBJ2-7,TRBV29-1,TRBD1,CSVEAPGTASYEQYF,TGCAGCGTTGAAGCACCCGGGACAGCGTCCTACGAGCAGTACTTC
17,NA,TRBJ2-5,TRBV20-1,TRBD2,CSARQPRASGGQETKYF,TGCAGTGCCCGTCAACCGAGGGCTAGCGGGGGACAAGAGACCAAGTACTTC
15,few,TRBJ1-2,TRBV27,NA,CASSLSWGDSYGYTF,TGTGCCAGCAGTTTATCGTGGGGGGATTCCTATGGCTACACCTTC
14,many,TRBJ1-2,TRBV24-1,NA,CATSDISVNYGYTF,TGTGCCACCAGTGATATATCAGTAAACTATGGCTACACCTTC
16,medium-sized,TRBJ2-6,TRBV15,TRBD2,CATSSAGGSGANVLTF,TGTGCCACCAGCAGTGCGGGGGGCTCTGGGGCCAACGTCCTGACTTTC
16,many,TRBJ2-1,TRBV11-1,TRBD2,CASSPPRSGGHNEQFF,TGTGCCAGCAGCCCGCCTCGGAGCGGGGGGCACAATGAGCAGTTCTTC
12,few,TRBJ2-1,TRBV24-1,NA,CATSGLLPGQFF,TGTGCCACCAGTGGTTTGCTGCCGGGGCAGTTCTTC
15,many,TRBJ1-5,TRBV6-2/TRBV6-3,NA,CASVKGQTSNQPQHF,TGTGCCAGCGTGAAGGGGCAGACCAGCAATCAGCCCCAGCATTTT
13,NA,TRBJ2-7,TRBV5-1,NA,CASSPWQAYEQYF,TGCGCCAGCAGCCCTTGGCAGGCCTACGAGCAGTACTTC
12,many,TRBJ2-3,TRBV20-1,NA,CSARDRRDTQYF,TGCAGTGCTAGAGATCGACGGGATACGCAGTATTTT
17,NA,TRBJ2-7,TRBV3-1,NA,CASSQDTWARGSYEQYF,TGTGCCAGCAGCCAAGATACTTGGGCCCGGGGATCCTACGAGCAGTACTTC
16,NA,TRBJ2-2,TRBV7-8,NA,CASSLRFSVNTGELFF,TGTGCCAGCAGCTTACGGTTTAGCGTTAACACCGGGGAGCTGTTTTTT
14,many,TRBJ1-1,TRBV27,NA,CASSLSARGTEAFF,TGTGCCAGCAGTTTATCGGCCAGGGGCACTGAAGCTTTCTTT
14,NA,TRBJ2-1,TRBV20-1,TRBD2,CSAKLAGGYNEQFF,TGCAGTGCTAAACTAGCGGGGGGTTACAATGAGCAGTTCTTC
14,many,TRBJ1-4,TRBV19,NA,CASSRTSIAEKLFF,TGTGCCAGTAGCCGGACATCCATTGCGGAAAAACTGTTTTTT
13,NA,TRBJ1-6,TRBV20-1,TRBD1,CSVRGTPHSPLHF,TGCAGTGTCAGGGGGACACCACATTCACCCCTCCACTTT
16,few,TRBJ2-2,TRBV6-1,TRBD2,CASRKGLAGNTGELFF,TGTGCCAGCAGGAAAGGACTAGCGGGGAACACCGGGGAGCTGTTTTTT
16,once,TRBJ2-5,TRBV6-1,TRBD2,CASSPELAGARETQYF,TGTGCCAGCAGCCCTGAACTAGCGGGAGCACGGGAGACCCAGTACTTC
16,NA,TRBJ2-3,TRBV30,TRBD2,CAWKIGGSVGADTQYF,TGTGCCTGGAAGATTGGCGGGAGTGTGGGCGCAGATACGCAGTATTTT
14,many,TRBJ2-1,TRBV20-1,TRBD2,CSAAASGRINEQFF,TGCAGTGCAGCTGCTAGCGGGAGGATCAATGAGCAGTTCTTC
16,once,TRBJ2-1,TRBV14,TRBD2,CASSQGTSGRRSEQFF,TGTGCCAGCAGCCAAGGGACTAGCGGGAGGCGGAGTGAGCAGTTCTTC
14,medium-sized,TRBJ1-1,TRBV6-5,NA,CASSYTGAITEAFF,TGTGCCAGCAGTTACACTGGGGCAATCACTGAAGCTTTCTTT
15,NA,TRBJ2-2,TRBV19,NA,CASINSMGSPVELFF,TGTGCCAGTATTAACTCAATGGGGAGTCCCGTGGAGCTGTTTTTT
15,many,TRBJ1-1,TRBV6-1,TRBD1,CASRLQGSVNTEAFF,TGTGCCAGCAGGTTACAGGGGTCGGTGAACACTGAAGCTTTCTTT
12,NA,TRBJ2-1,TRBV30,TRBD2,CACAGGYNQQSF,TGTGCCTGCGCGGGGGGCTACAATCAGCAGTCCTTC
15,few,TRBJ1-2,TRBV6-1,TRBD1,CASSPLETGGYGYTF,TGTGCCAGCAGCCCACTGGAGACAGGGGGCTATGGCTACACCTTC
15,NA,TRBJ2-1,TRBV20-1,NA,CSASERESYYNEQFF,TGCAGTGCTAGCGAGAGGGAGAGCTACTACAATGAGCAGTTCTTC
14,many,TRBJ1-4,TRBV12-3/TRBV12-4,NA,CASSLAGVNEKLFF,TGTGCCAGCAGTTTAGCGGGTGTAAATGAAAAACTGTTTTTT